What follows is one T cell receptor beta chain and its context. Its cognate antigen has yet to be identified. Instrument used: Illumina HiSeq 2000. TCR beta cDNA libraries were prepared using 5'RACE template switching, which introduced a universal primer site and unique molecular identifiers. Priming for cDNA synthesis came from the TCR beta constant segment, and two successive PCR amplification steps followed. Regarding the original processing steps: MIGEC handled demultiplexing of the reads and grouping by UMI, while MiTCR was used to assemble and quantify clonotypes. Only TCR cDNA sequences supported by at least two reads were kept to exclude erroneous sequences. The tcR package was used for downstream repertoire analysis, and clonotypes were matched between fractions using CDR3 nucleotide sequence together with V segment. VDJmatch was used to annotate antigen specificity against VDJdb, with one amino acid substitution in CDR3 permitted. TCRdb reprocessed the reads and assigns one entry to each CDR3 protein sequence, leaving out DNA. The V and J calls come from TCRdb's annotation, not from the publication. This sample's records show some 340,000 distinct CDR3 sequences. Under 6.5% of the sample goes to the ten largest clones.

A commercial ELISA kit detecting HCMV-specific IgG in serum was used to determine HCMV serostatus. Ficoll density gradient centrifugation was used to isolate peripheral blood mononuclear cells from blood. These data come from a study of T cells expressing NK-cell markers (dated by TCRdb to about 2020). General notes on the study: Three sorted T-cell subsets (CD3+CD56+NKG2C+, CD3+CD56+NKG2C- and CD3+CD56-NKG2C+) from roughly 8 donors had their TCR beta-chain repertoires profiled. Among the eight sequenced donors, only one was HCMV-seronegative, while the other seven were HCMV-seropositive. Randomly selected healthy volunteers, three men and five women, were used as the eight sequenced donors. Libraries were sequenced as 2 x 150 bp reads on Illumina HiSeq 2000/2500, MiSeq or NextSeq.

The investigation overall reported the following: Whether the expanded NKG2C-expressing T cell clones were specific for HCMV antigens remained unclear. In six donors, the dominant CD3+CD56+NKG2C+ clonotypes were among the top 10 CD8+ clonotypes and accounted for about 1.0-7.5% of CD8+ T cells. Those dominant clonotypes were again the most abundant among CD3+CD56-NKG2C+ cells in a handful of donors, at roughly 25-60.1%.

Inclusive of the bounding cysteine and phenylalanine, the CDR3 is 15 residues long. No DNA is listed. As encoded in the germline V gene, CDR1 is MNHNS while CDR2 is SASEGT. The specimen sequenced was blood T cells: a sorted CD56 or NKG2C T cell subset, CD4+ or CD8+ T cells, or bulk PBMC T cells (not recorded which). The chain joins TRBV6-1 to TRBJ1-2; TCRdb's D gene call, TRBD1, goes unchecked for lack of DNA. This TCR came from a man between 18 and 69 years old in good health. The CDR3 here reads CASRPTGNSNYGYTF.